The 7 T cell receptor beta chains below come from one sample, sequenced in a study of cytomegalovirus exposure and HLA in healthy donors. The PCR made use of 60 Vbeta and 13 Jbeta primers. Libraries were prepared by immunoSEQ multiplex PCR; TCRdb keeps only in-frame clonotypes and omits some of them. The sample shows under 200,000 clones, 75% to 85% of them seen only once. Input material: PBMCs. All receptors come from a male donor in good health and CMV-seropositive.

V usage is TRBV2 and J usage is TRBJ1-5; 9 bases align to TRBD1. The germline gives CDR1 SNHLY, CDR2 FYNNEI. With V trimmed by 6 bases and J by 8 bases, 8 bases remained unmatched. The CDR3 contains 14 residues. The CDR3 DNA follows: TGTGCCAGCAGCAATACAGGGGGCGGAGAGCCCCAGCATTTT. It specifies CASSNTGGGEPQHF. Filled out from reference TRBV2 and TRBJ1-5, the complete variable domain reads EPEVTQTPSHQVTQMGQEVILRCVPISNHLYFYWYRQILGQKVEFLVSFYNNEISEKSEIFDDQFSVERPDGSNFTLKIRSTKLEDSAMYFCASSNTGGGEPQHFGDGTRLSIL.

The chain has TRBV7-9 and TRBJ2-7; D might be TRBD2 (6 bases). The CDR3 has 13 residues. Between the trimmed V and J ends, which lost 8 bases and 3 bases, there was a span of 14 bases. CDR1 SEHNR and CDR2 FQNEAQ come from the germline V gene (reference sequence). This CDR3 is CASEGAEGYEQYF. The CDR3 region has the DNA TGTGCCAGCGAGGGAGCGGAGGGCTACGAGCAGTACTTC.

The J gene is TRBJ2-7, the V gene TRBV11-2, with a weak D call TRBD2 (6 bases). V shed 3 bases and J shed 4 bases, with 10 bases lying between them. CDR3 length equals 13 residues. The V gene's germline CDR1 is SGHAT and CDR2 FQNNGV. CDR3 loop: CASSLASGYEQYF. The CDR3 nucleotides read TGTGCCAGCAGCTTGGCCAGCGGGTACGAGCAGTACTTC.

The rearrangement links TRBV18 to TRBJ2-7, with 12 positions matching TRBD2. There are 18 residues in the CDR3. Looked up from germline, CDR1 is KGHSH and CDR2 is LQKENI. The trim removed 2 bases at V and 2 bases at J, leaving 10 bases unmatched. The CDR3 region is CASSPSASGGVNPYEQYF. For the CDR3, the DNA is TGTGCCAGCTCACCATCTGCTAGCGGGGGGGTCAACCCCTACGAGCAGTACTTC.

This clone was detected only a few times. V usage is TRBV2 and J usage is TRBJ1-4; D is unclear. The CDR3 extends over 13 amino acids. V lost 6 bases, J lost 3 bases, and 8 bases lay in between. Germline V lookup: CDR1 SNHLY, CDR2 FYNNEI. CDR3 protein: CASSPNPNEKLFF. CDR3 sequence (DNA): TGTGCCAGCAGCCCCAATCCTAATGAAAAACTGTTTTTT. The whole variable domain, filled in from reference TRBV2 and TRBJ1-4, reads EPEVTQTPSHQVTQMGQEVILRCVPISNHLYFYWYRQILGQKVEFLVSFYNNEISEKSEIFDDQFSVERPDGSNFTLKIRSTKLEDSAMYFCASSPNPNEKLFFGSGTQLSVL.

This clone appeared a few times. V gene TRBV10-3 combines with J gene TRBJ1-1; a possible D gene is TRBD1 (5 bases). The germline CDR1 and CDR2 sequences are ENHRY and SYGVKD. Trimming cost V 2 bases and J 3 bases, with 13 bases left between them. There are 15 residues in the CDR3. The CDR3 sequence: CAISEAGWGYTEAFF. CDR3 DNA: TGTGCCATCAGTGAGGCGGGATGGGGCTACACTGAAGCTTTCTTT.

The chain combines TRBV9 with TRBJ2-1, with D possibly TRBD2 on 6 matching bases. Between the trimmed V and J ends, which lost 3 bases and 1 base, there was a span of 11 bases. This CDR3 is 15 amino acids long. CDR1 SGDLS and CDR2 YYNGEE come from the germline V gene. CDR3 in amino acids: CASSEAGHSYNEQFF. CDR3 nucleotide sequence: TGTGCCAGCAGCGAAGCGGGCCATTCCTACAATGAGCAGTTCTTC.